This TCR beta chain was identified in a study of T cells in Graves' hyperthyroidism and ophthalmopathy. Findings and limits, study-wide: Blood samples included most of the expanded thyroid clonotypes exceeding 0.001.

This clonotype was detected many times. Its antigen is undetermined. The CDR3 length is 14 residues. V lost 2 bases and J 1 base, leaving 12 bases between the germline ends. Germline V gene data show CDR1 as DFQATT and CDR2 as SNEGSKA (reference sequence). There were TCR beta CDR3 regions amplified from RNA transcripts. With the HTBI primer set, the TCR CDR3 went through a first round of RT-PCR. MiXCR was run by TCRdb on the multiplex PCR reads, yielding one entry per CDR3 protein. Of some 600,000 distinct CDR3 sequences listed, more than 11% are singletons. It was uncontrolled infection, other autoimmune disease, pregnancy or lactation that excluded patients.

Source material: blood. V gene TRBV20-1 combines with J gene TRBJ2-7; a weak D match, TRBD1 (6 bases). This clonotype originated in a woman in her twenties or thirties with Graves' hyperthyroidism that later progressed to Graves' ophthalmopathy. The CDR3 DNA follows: TGCAGTGCTAGACGAGGACAGCCATCCTACGAGCAGTACTTC. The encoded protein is CSARRGQPSYEQYF.